This passage covers 16 T cell receptor beta chains from one sample sequenced in a study of graft-versus-host responses after intestinal transplantation. Libraries were prepared by immunoSEQ multiplex PCR; TCRdb keeps only in-frame clonotypes and omits some of them. Of fewer than 20,000 clones in the sample, approximately 95% were seen once. The material was PBMCs, obtained 23 days after intestinal transplant. Source of these receptors: a human patient who received an intestinal transplant, so some T cells may come from the graft donor.

The chain employs TRBV11-2 and TRBJ2-7; 9 nucleotides align to TRBD1. Germline values: CDR1 SGHAT, CDR2 FQNNGV. The CDR3 totals 16 residues. The V segment lost 3 bases and the J segment 5 bases; nucleotides outside the gene matches: 11. The CDR3 coding sequence is TGTGCCAGCAGCTTGTGGGGGGGACAGGGTTATGACGAGCAGTACTTC. It is translated as CASSLWGGQGYDEQYF.

This rearrangement joins TRBV7-8 to TRBJ2-3; 10 bases are a match to TRBD2. This CDR3 is built from 18 residues. The V gene's germline CDR1 is SGHVS and CDR2 FQNEAQ. After removal of 5 bases from V and 2 bases from J, the junction contained 13 bases not matched to a gene. CDR3: CASSPGTSAFRFTDTQYF. The CDR3 DNA follows: TGTGCCAGCAGCCCCGGGACTAGCGCTTTTAGATTCACAGATACGCAGTATTTT.

The rearrangement links TRBV5-1 to TRBJ2-3; D not certain. The V end lost 4 bases, the J end lost 2 bases, and 8 bases lay between the germline ends. The germline V gene has CDR1 SGHRS and CDR2 YFSETQ. This CDR3 has 13 residues. The CDR3 sequence is CASSPHNTDTQYF. CDR3 in DNA: TGCGCCAGCAGCCCGCATAACACAGATACGCAGTATTTT. The full variable domain, in which reference TRBV5-1 and TRBJ2-3 provide the parts outside the CDR3, is KAGVTQTPRYLIKTRGQQVTLSCSPISGHRSVSWYQQTPGQGLQFLFEYFSETQRNKGNFPGRFSGRQFSNSRSEMNVSTLELGDSALYLCASSPHNTDTQYFGPGTRLTVL.

This chain joins TRBV6-9 and TRBJ2-7; TRBD1 aligns across 7 bases. The CDR3 is made up of 15 amino acids. Germline V CDR1 and CDR2: MNHGY, SVAAGI. V lost 3 bases to trimming and J lost 0 bases; unmatched junction nucleotides: 5. CDR3 residues: CASSYGPGGSYEQYF. The CDR3 DNA reads as TGTGCCAGCAGTTACGGGCCAGGGGGCTCCTACGAGCAGTACTTC.

The J gene is TRBJ2-7, the V gene TRBV12-5; 11 bases map to TRBD1. CDR3 length equals 14 residues. V was pared by 6 bases and J by 7 bases, with 8 bases of the junction left unmatched. CDR1 is LGHNT, CDR2 FRNRAP, per germline. CDR3 in amino acids: CASGTRDRGSEQYF. DNA for the CDR3: TGTGCTAGTGGGACGAGGGACAGGGGGAGTGAGCAGTACTTC.

The chain combines TRBV4-2 with TRBJ1-5; D ambiguous. The V and J ends lost 0 bases and 2 bases respectively, with 11 bases between them. CDR1 and CDR2 (germline): LGHNA, YNFKEQ. CDR3 size: 16 residues. CDR3 bases: TGTGCCAGCAGCCAAGATGAGGTCGGGGGCAATCAGCCCCAGCATTTT. Amino acid sequence: CASSQDEVGGNQPQHF.

This chain links TRBV7-9 with TRBJ2-1; TRBD2 might be the D (6 bases). Trimming removed 1 base from V and 7 bases from J, with 17 bases in between. Germline loops: CDR1 SEHNR, CDR2 FQNEAQ (reference sequence). The length of the CDR3 is 16 residues. The DNA for the CDR3 is TGTGCCAGCAGCTTAGTTACGGGTCTAGCGAGGAATGAGCAGTTCTTC. Protein sequence: CASSLVTGLARNEQFF.

The chain is built from TRBV5-1 and TRBJ2-4; TRBD1 or TRBD2 may be the D gene (6 bases each). The CDR3 runs to 14 residues. V gave up 0 bases and J gave up 6 bases, with 10 bases separating them. Germline V gene sequence: CDR1 SGHRS, CDR2 YFSETQ. CDR3 coding DNA: TGCGCCAGCAGCTTGGAGGGGGGCCTAAACATTCAGTACTTC. This encodes CASSLEGGLNIQYF. The whole variable domain, filled in from reference TRBV5-1 and TRBJ2-4, reads KAGVTQTPRYLIKTRGQQVTLSCSPISGHRSVSWYQQTPGQGLQFLFEYFSETQRNKGNFPGRFSGRQFSNSRSEMNVSTLELGDSALYLCASSLEGGLNIQYFGAGTRLSVL.

V usage is TRBV29-1 and J usage is TRBJ2-1; D might be TRBD1 (5 bases). Germline V lookup: CDR1 SQVTM, CDR2 ANQGSEA. The CDR3 runs to 14 residues. Trimming removed 6 bases at V and 3 bases at J, with 15 bases between. CDR3 in amino acids: CSVGPGLDYNEQFF. In nucleotides, the CDR3 is TGCAGCGTAGGCCCAGGGTTGGACTACAATGAGCAGTTCTTC.

The J gene is TRBJ2-7, the V gene TRBV30, with 9 bases aligning to TRBD2. This CDR3 is built from 12 residues. Germline-derived CDR1 and CDR2 are GTSNPN and SVGIG (reference sequence). Trimming cost V 4 bases and J 3 bases; bases outside gene matches: 1. The CDR3 sequence: CAWNSGSYEQYF. The CDR3 DNA is TGTGCCTGGAATAGCGGGAGCTACGAGCAGTACTTC. Together with reference TRBV30 and TRBJ2-7, the CDR3 gives the full variable domain: SQTIHQWPATLVQPVGSPLSLECTVEGTSNPNLYWYRQAAGRGLQLLFYSVGIGQISSEVPQNLSASRPQDRQFILSSKKLLLSDSGFYLCAWNSGSYEQYFGPGTRLTVT.

The rearrangement uses TRBV9 and TRBJ2-5, with 8 positions matching TRBD2. CDR1 and CDR2 from the germline V gene are SGDLS and YYNGEE. V was clipped by 0 bases and J by 1 base; unmatched bases: 8. The CDR3 totals 17 residues. The CDR3 region is CASSVGGLAGGQETQYF. The CDR3 DNA sequence: TGTGCCAGCAGCGTAGGAGGACTAGCTGGCGGCCAAGAGACCCAGTACTTC.

The chain uses TRBV28 and TRBJ1-3; 8 bases line up with TRBD1. CDR1 MDHEN and CDR2 SYDVKM come from the germline V gene. This CDR3 is built from 20 residues. V shed 5 bases, J shed 5 bases, and the junction held 23 bases outside the gene matches. CDR3 sequence (DNA): TGTGCCAGCAGTGCCCCCAGGTTTCAGGGGGCCCACAATAAGAGAAACACCATATATTTT. Its translation: CASSAPRFQGAHNKRNTIYF.

This clone was observed a single time. This sequence joins TRBV18 and TRBJ2-5; 7 bases match TRBD1. V shed 2 bases and J 4 bases; nucleotides not matched to a gene: 7. The germline V gene encodes CDR1 KGHSH and CDR2 LQKENI. This CDR3 comprises 15 residues. CDR3 sequence (DNA): TGTGCCAGCTCACCAGAGGACAGGCCCAGAGAGACCCAGTACTTC. Amino acid sequence: CASSPEDRPRETQYF.

A single count supports this clone. J is TRBJ2-3 and V is TRBV27, with 10 nucleotides matching TRBD1. V was clipped by 5 bases and J by 3 bases; unmatched bases: 11. Germline V CDR1 and CDR2: MNHEY, SMNVEV (reference sequence). The CDR3 consists of 17 residues. CDR3 in DNA: TGTGCCAGCAGTCTGATGGACAGGGGGATTAGTACAGATACGCAGTATTTT. Encoded protein: CASSLMDRGISTDTQYF.

V usage is TRBV2 and J usage is TRBJ2-7; D gene uncertain. In germline, CDR1 is SNHLY, CDR2 FYNNEI. Trimming shortened V by 7 bases and J by 4 bases, and 14 bases separated the two germline ends. The CDR3 is 13 residues long. The CDR3 here is CASTGGSRYEQYF. CDR3 nucleotide sequence: TGTGCCAGCACTGGCGGCTCCCGTTACGAGCAGTACTTC.

This chain uses TRBV19 with TRBJ1-2; 9 bases are shared with TRBD1. CDR3 size: 14 residues. The V gene end was trimmed by 5 bases and the J gene end by 4 bases; junction bases not matched to a gene: 5. Germline CDR1 reads LNHDA; CDR2 reads SQIVND (reference sequence). CDR3: CASSWDREVYGYTF. DNA of the CDR3: TGTGCCAGTAGTTGGGACAGGGAGGTCTATGGCTACACCTTC.